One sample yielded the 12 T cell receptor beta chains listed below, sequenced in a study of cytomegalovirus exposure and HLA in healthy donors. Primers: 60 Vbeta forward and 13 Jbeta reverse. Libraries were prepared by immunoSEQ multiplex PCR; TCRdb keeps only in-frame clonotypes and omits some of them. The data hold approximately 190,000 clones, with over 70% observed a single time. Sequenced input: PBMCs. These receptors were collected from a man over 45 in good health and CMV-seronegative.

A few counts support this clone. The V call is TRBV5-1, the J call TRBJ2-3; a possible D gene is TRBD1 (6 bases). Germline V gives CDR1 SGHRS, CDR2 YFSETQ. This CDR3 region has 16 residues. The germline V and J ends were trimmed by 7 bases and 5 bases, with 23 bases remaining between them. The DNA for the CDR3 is TGCGCCAGCCAACTACCGGGACATCCAAAGGGAGATACGCAGTATTTT. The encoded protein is CASQLPGHPKGDTQYF.

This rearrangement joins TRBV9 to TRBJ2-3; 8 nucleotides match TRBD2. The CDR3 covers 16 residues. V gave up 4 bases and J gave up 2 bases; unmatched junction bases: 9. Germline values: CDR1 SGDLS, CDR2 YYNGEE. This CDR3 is CASSPRLATNTDTQYF. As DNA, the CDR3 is TGTGCCAGCAGCCCCAGACTAGCGACTAACACAGATACGCAGTATTTT.

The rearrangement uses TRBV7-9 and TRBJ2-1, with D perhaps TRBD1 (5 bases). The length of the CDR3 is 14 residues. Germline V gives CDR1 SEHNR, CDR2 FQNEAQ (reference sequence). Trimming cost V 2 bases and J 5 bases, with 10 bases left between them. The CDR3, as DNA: TGTGCCAGCAGCTTAAGGGGCGCGGACAATGAGCAGTTCTTC. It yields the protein CASSLRGADNEQFF.

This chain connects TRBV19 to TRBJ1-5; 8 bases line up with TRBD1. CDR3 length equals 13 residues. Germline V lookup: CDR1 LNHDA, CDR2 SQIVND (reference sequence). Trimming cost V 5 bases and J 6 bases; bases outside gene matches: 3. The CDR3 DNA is TGTGCCAGTAGTGACAGGGGCTTTCAGCCCCAGCATTTT. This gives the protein CASSDRGFQPQHF.

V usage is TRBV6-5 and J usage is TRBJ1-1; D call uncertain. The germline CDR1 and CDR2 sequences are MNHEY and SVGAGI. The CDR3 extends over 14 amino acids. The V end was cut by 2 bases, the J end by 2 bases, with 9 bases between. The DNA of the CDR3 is TGTGCCAGCAGTTACGGGGAGAGCAACACTGAAGCTTTCTTT. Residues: CASSYGESNTEAFF.

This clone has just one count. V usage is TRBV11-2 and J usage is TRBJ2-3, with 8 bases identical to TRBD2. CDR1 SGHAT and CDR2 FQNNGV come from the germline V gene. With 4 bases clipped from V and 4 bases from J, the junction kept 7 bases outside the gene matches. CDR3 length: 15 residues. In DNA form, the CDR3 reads TGTGCCAGCAGCTGGCGGGGGGCTGGGGCAGATACGCAGTATTTT. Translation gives CASSWRGAGADTQYF.

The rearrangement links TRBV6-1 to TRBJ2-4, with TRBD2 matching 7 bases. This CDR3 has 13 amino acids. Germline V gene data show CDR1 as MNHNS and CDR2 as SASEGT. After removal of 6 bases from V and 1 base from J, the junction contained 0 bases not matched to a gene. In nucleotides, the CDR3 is TGTGCCAGCAGGGGGGGGGCCAAAAACATTCAGTACTTC. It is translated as CASRGGAKNIQYF.

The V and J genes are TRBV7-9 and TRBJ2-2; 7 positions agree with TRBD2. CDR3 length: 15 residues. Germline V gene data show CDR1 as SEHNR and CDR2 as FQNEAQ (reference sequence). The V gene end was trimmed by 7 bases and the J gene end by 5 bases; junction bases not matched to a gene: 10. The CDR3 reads CASNPWGGETGELFF. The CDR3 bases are TGTGCCAGCAACCCTTGGGGAGGGGAAACCGGGGAGCTGTTTTTT.

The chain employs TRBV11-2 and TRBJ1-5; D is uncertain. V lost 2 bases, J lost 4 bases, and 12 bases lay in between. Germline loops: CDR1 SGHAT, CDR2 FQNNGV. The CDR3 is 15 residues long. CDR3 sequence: CASSLRGMWNQPQHF. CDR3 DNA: TGTGCCAGCAGCTTAAGAGGGATGTGGAATCAGCCCCAGCATTTT. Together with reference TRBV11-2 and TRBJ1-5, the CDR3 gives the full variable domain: EAGVAQSPRYKIIEKRQSVAFWCNPISGHATLYWYQQILGQGPKLLIQFQNNGVVDDSQLPKDRFSAERLKGVDSTLKIQPAKLEDSAVYLCASSLRGMWNQPQHFGDGTRLSIL.

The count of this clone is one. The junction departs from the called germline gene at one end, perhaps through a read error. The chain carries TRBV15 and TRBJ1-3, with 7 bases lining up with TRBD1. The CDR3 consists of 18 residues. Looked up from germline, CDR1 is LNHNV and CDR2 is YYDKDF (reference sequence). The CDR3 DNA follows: TGTGCCACCAGCAGAGATCCGGCACAGGGGAGCGCTGGAAACGCCATATATTTT. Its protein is CATSRDPAQGSAGNAIYF.

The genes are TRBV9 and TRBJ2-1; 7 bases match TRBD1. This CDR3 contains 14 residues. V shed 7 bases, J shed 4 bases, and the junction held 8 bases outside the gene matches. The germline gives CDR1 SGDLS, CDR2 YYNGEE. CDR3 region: CASGDGTVYNEQFF. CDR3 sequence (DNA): TGTGCCAGCGGCGACGGGACAGTTTACAATGAGCAGTTCTTC.

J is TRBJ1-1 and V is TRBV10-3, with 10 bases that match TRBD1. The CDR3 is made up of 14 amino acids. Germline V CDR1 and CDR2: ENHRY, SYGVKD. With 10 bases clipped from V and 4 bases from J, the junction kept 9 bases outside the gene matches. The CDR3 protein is CATRDRGWGTEAFF. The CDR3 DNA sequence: TGTGCCACCCGGGACAGGGGATGGGGCACTGAAGCTTTCTTT.